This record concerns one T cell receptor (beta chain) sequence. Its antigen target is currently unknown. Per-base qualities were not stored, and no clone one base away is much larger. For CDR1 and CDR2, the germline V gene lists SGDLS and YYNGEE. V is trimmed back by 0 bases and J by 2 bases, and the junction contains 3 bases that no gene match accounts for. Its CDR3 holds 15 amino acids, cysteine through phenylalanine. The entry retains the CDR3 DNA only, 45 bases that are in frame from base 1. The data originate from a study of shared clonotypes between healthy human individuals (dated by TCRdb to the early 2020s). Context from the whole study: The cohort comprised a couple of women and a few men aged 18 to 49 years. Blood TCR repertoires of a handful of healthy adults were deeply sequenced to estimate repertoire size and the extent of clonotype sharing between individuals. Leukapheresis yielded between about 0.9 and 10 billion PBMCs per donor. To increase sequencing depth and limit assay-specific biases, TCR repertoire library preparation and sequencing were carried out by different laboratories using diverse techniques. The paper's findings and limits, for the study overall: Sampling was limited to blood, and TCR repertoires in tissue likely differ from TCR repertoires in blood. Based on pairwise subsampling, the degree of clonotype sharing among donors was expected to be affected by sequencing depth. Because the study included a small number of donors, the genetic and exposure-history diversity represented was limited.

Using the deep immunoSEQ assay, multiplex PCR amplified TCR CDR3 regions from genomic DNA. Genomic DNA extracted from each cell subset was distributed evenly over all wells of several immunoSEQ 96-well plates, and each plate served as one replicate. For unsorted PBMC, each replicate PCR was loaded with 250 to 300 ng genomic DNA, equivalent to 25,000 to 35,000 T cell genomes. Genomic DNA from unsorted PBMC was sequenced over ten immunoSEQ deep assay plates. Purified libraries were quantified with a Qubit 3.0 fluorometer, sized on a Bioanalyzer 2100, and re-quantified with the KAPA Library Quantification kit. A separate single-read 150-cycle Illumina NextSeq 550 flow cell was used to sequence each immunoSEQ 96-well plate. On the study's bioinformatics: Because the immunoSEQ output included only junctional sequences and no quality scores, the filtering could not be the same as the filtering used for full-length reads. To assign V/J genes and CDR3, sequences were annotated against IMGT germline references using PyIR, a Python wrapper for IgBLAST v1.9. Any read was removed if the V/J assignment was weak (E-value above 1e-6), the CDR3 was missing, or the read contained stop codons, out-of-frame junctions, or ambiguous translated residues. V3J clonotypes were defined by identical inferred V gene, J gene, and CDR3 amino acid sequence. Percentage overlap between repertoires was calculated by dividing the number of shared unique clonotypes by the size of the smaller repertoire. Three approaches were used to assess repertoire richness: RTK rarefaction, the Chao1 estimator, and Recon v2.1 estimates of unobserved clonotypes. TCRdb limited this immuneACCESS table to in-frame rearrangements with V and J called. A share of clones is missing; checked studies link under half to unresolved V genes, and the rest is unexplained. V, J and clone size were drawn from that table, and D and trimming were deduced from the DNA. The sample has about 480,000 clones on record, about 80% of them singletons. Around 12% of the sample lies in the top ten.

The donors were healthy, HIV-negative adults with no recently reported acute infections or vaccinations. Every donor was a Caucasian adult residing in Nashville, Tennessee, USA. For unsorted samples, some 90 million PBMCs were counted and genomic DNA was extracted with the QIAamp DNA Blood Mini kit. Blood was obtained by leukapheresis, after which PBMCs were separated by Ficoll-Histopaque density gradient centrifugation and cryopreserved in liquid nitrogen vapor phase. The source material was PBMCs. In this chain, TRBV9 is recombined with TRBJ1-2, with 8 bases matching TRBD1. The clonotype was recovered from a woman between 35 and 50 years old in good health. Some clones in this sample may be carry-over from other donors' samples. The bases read TGTGCCAGCAGCGTAGGTCCAGGGGGCAACTATGGCTACACCTTC. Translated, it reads CASSVGPGGNYGYTF.